A single sample is the source of the 6 T cell receptor beta chains below, sequenced in a study of cytomegalovirus exposure and HLA in healthy donors. PCR involved 60 Vbeta and 13 Jbeta primers. The data were produced by immunoSEQ multiplex PCR, yet TCRdb's version contains in-frame clones alone and is incomplete. The data contain approximately 170,000 clones, 80% to 90% of them singletons. Sequenced: PBMCs. All receptors come from a male donor in good health and CMV-seronegative.

The CDR3 is CASSFLGGNGYTF. The CDR3 nucleotides read TGTGCCAGCAGTTTTCTAGGGGGCAATGGCTACACCTTC. V usage is TRBV27 and J usage is TRBJ1-2; 7 positions agree with TRBD1. Germline assignment: CDR1 MNHEY and CDR2 SMNVEV (reference sequence). J was trimmed by 6 bases and V by 3 bases; bases with no gene match: 4. This CDR3 is 13 amino acids long.

This chain connects TRBV5-4 to TRBJ1-5; D unclear. Germline V gives CDR1 SGHNT, CDR2 YYREEE (reference sequence). V dropped 5 bases and J dropped 4 bases, with 10 bases sitting between them. This CDR3 contains 13 residues. CDR3 in DNA: TGTGCCAGCAGTCGAGGAGGGAATCAGCCCCAGCATTTT. Residues: CASSRGGNQPQHF. The complete variable domain, with remaining parts taken from reference TRBV5-4 and TRBJ1-5, reads ETGVTQSPTHLIKTRGQQVTLRCSSQSGHNTVSWYQQALGQGPQFIFQYYREEENGRGNFPPRFSGLQFPNYSSELNVNALELDDSALYLCASSRGGNQPQHFGDGTRLSIL.

The chain uses TRBV7-6 and TRBJ2-3; the match to TRBD2 covers 12 bases. The V segment lost 4 bases and the J segment 3 bases; nucleotides outside the gene matches: 8. The CDR3 covers 17 residues. From germline, CDR1 is SGHVS and CDR2 FNYEAQ. CDR3 region: CASSSSTSGRPTDTQYF. DNA for the CDR3: TGTGCCAGCAGCTCCTCGACTAGCGGGAGACCTACAGATACGCAGTATTTT.

V is TRBV5-1 and J is TRBJ2-7, with 8 nucleotides matching TRBD1. The V gene end was trimmed by 4 bases and the J gene end by 5 bases; junction bases not matched to a gene: 11. The CDR3 sequence is 15 residues long. CDR1 SGHRS and CDR2 YFSETQ come from the germline V gene. CDR3 region: CASSSTRTGIHEQYF. CDR3 nucleotides: TGCGCCAGCAGCAGCACGAGGACAGGGATCCACGAGCAGTACTTC.

This clone was seen just once. This chain links TRBV19 with TRBJ2-3; TRBD2 agrees at 9 bases. This CDR3 region has 16 residues. Germline assignment: CDR1 LNHDA and CDR2 SQIVND (reference sequence). Trimming removed 4 bases from V and 4 bases from J; junction bases left unmatched: 9. The CDR3 DNA sequence: TGTGCCAGTAGTACGGGACTAGCTCAAGAGCCAGATACGCAGTATTTT. Translated, it gives CASSTGLAQEPDTQYF.

This clone turned up a few times. The rearrangement joins TRBV2 to TRBJ1-1; TRBD1 aligns across 7 bases. The CDR3 runs to 14 residues. Germline V lookup: CDR1 SNHLY, CDR2 FYNNEI. V lost 6 bases to trimming and J lost 5 bases; unmatched junction nucleotides: 9. The CDR3 spells CASRLTGVGTEAFF. The CDR3 nucleotides read TGTGCCAGCAGGCTCACAGGGGTGGGAACTGAAGCTTTCTTT.